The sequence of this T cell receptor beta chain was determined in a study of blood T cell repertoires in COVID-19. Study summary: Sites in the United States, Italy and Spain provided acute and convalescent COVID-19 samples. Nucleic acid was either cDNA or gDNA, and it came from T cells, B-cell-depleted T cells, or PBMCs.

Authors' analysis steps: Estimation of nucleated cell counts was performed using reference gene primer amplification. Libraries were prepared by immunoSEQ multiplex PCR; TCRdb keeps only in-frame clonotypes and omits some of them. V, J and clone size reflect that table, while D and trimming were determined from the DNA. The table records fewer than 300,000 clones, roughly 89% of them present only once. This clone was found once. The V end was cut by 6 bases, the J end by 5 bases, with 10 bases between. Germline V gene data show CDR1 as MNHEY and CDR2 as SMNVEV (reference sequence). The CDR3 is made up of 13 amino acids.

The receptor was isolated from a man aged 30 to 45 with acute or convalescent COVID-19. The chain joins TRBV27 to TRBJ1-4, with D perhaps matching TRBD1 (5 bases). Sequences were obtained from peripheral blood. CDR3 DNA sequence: TGTGCCAGCAGCCAGGGACTAAATGAAAAACTGTTTTTT. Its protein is CASSQGLNEKLFF. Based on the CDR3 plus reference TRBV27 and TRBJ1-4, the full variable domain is EAQVTQNPRYLITVTGKKLTVTCSQNMNHEYMSWYRQDPGLGLRQIYYSMNVEVTDKGDVPEGYKVSRKEKRNFPLILESPSPNQTSLYFCASSQGLNEKLFFGSGTQLSVL.